The 32 T cell receptor beta chains presented below share a single source sample, sequenced in a study of a mutant IDH1 vaccine in newly diagnosed glioma. Assay used: immunoSEQ multiplex PCR; TCRdb lists only in-frame clones, some missing. The table includes roughly 60,000 clones, 80% detected once. No antigen has been assigned to these receptors. Time point: week 23, last vaccination. Each dose of the vaccine consisted of 300 ug of mutant IDH1 20-mer peptide, with topical imiquimod. The sequences come from PBMCs, collected from a glioma patient whose treatment included an IDH1 peptide vaccine. The source is a man between 35 and 55 years old with glioma.

The J gene is TRBJ1-1, the V gene TRBV29-1; no clear D gene. The CDR3 covers 11 residues. Germline CDR1 is SQVTM and CDR2 is ANQGSEA. The CDR3 spells CLAEGNTEAFF. CDR3 bases: TGCCTCGCGGAGGGGAACACTGAAGCTTTCTTT.

The chain links TRBV19 to TRBJ1-1; 8 nucleotides match TRBD1. This CDR3 spans 15 amino acids. Germline-derived CDR1 and CDR2 are LNHDA and SQIVND (reference sequence). V lost 5 bases and J lost 3; bases outside the gene matches: 8. The CDR3 is CASSAGSTGDTEAFF. The CDR3 DNA follows: TGTGCCAGTAGTGCCGGTTCGACAGGGGACACTGAAGCTTTCTTT.

This clone has just one count. J is TRBJ2-7 and V is TRBV4-2, with TRBD1 identical over 7 bases. Trimming took 1 base from V and 3 from J; bases not matched to a gene: 9. The length of the CDR3 is 16 residues. CDR1 is LGHNA, CDR2 YNFKEQ, per germline. CDR3 region: CASSQGGGQEGYEQYF. CDR3 nucleotides: TGTGCCAGCAGCCAAGGAGGAGGACAGGAAGGCTACGAGCAGTACTTC.

CDR3: CASSLADGNTEAFF. The CDR3 DNA reads as TGTGCCAGCAGCTTAGCGGACGGGAACACTGAAGCTTTCTTT. This chain uses TRBV13 with TRBJ1-1; D is unclear. Looked up from germline, CDR1 is PRHDT and CDR2 is FYEKMQ (reference sequence). V was trimmed by 1 base and J by 1 base, leaving 7 bases between them. There are 14 residues in the CDR3.

This clone was seen only a few times. The rearrangement joins TRBV7-9 to TRBJ1-5, with a tentative D call TRBD1 (6 bases). In germline, CDR1 is SEHNR, CDR2 FQNEAQ (reference sequence). CDR3 length: 13 residues. V lost 6 bases and J lost 4, with 10 bases in between. The DNA of the CDR3 is TGTGCCAGCAGGGACAGCCCGAATCAGCCCCAGCATTTT. This sequence encodes CASRDSPNQPQHF.

The rearrangement links TRBV5-1 to TRBJ2-5; D might be TRBD1 or TRBD2, each matching 6 bases. Germline assignment: CDR1 SGHRS and CDR2 YFSETQ. The CDR3 consists of 14 residues. Trimming pared 2 bases from V and 1 base from J, leaving 9 bases between. The CDR3 DNA reads TGCGCCAGCAGCTTAGGGGGACTCCAAGAGACCCAGTACTTC. Translating it yields CASSLGGLQETQYF.

The genes are TRBV4-1 and TRBJ2-1, with 9 bases lining up with TRBD1. The germline V gene encodes CDR1 MGHRA and CDR2 YSYEKL. The CDR3 covers 16 residues. V shed 2 bases and J 6 bases; nucleotides not matched to a gene: 8. This chain's CDR3 is CASSQYDRGIGNEQFF. The CDR3 bases are TGCGCCAGCAGCCAATACGACAGGGGGATTGGCAATGAGCAGTTCTTC.

The genes are TRBV10-3 and TRBJ2-3, with 11 nucleotides matching TRBD2. Germline CDR1 reads ENHRY; CDR2 reads SYGVKD. The CDR3 contains 15 residues. Trimming cost V 4 bases and J 2 bases; bases outside gene matches: 2. CDR3 bases: TGTGCCATCAGTGTAGCGGGGGGGCACACAGATACGCAGTATTTT. Amino acid sequence: CAISVAGGHTDTQYF.

The chain is built from TRBV6-5 and TRBJ2-7, with TRBD2 matching 8 bases. Germline CDR1 and CDR2: MNHEY and SVGAGI. The CDR3 runs 14 residues. V lost 7 bases and J lost 1; bases outside the gene matches: 6. Here the CDR3 reads CASTTGGTSYEQYF. The CDR3 bases are TGTGCCAGCACAACGGGGGGGACTTCCTACGAGCAGTACTTC.

The chain joins TRBV18 to TRBJ2-2; a weak D match, TRBD1 (5 bases). This CDR3 region has 17 residues. The germline CDR1 and CDR2 sequences are KGHSH and LQKENI. V was shortened by 3 bases and J by 0 bases, with 14 bases between the two germline ends. In DNA, the CDR3 is TGTGCCAGCTCACCCAGGGCCGGAGCTCCGAACACCGGGGAGCTGTTTTTT. It is translated as CASSPRAGAPNTGELFF.

The rearrangement joins TRBV21-1 to TRBJ2-1; the DNA was not compared with TRBD1, the D call given in the table. TRBV21-1 is given as a pseudogene. The CDR3 covers 15 residues. The CDR3 spells CASSKQGPRSNEQFF. CDR3 bases: TGTGCCAGCAGCAAACAGGGCCCAAGGAGCAATGAGCAGTTCTTC.

The chain couples TRBV6-6 to TRBJ1-2; 8 positions agree with TRBD1. This CDR3 region has 16 residues. CDR1 and CDR2 from the germline V gene are MNHNY and SVGAGI (reference sequence). V gave up 0 bases and J gave up 7 bases; unmatched junction bases: 10. The CDR3, as DNA: TGTGCCAGCAGTTACTCGTCAGGGGGCACTGGGGGTGGCTACACCTTC. This translates into CASSYSSGGTGGGYTF.

This clone was observed once. Other DNA sequences in the same sample also yield this CDR3. The rearrangement joins TRBV14 to TRBJ1-3, with no clear D. CDR3 length: 11 residues. CDR1 is SGHDN and CDR2 is FVKESK in the germline V gene. V lost 4 bases, J lost 2 bases, and 0 bases lay in between. This CDR3 reads CASSPGNTIYF. The CDR3 coding sequence is TGTGCCAGCAGCCCTGGAAACACCATATATTTT.

This chain joins TRBV19 and TRBJ2-7; TRBD2 matches 10 bases. This CDR3 has 14 residues. V gave up 7 bases and J gave up 0 bases; unmatched junction bases: 3. Germline V gene sequence: CDR1 LNHDA, CDR2 SQIVND (reference sequence). The CDR3 nucleotides are TGTGCCAGTAAACCTAGCGGGGGCTCCTACGAGCAGTACTTC. This translates into CASKPSGGSYEQYF.

Here the CDR3 reads CSVWDRGVPLGANVLTF. Written as DNA, the CDR3 is TGCAGCGTCTGGGACAGGGGAGTCCCACTAGGGGCCAACGTCCTGACTTTC. This sequence joins TRBV29-1 and TRBJ2-6; TRBD1 matches 10 bases. This CDR3 comprises 17 residues. CDR1 and CDR2 from the germline V gene are SQVTM and ANQGSEA. V trimming: 6 bases; J trimming: 4 bases; junction bases outside the gene matches: 12.

The genes are TRBV7-9 and TRBJ2-7; no reliable D call. The CDR3 extends over 10 amino acids. Germline V gene sequence: CDR1 SEHNR, CDR2 FQNEAQ (reference sequence). With 5 bases removed from V and 3 bases from J, the gap between germline ends came to 2 bases. As DNA, the CDR3 is TGTGCCAGCAGCGGCTACGAGCAGTACTTC. Translated: CASSGYEQYF.

The chain uses TRBV2 and TRBJ2-5, with 9 bases aligning to TRBD1. Germline CDR1 is SNHLY and CDR2 is FYNNEI. With V trimmed by 6 bases and J by 5 bases, 10 bases remained unmatched. The CDR3 spans 15 residues. For the CDR3, the DNA is TGTGCCAGCAGGACACAGGGGGCGGGCGGGGAGACCCAGTACTTC. This gives the protein CASRTQGAGGETQYF. The variable domain in full, with the rest retrieved from reference TRBV2 and TRBJ2-5, is EPEVTQTPSHQVTQMGQEVILRCVPISNHLYFYWYRQILGQKVEFLVSFYNNEISEKSEIFDDQFSVERPDGSNFTLKIRSTKLEDSAMYFCASRTQGAGGETQYFGPGTRLLVL.

The genes are TRBV5-4 and TRBJ2-5; D possibly corresponds to TRBD1 (5 bases). The V end was cut by 0 bases, the J end by 5 bases, with 11 bases between. This CDR3 is built from 14 residues. Per the germline V gene, CDR1 is SGHNT and CDR2 is YYREEE (reference sequence). Here the CDR3 reads CASSLVDPGETQYF. In DNA, the CDR3 is TGTGCCAGCAGCTTGGTGGACCCAGGGGAGACCCAGTACTTC.

The V gene is TRBV19, the J gene TRBJ2-1, with 8 bases fitting TRBD2. The CDR3 loop spans 16 amino acids. CDR1 and CDR2 from the germline V gene are LNHDA and SQIVND (reference sequence). The ends lost 1 base at V and 0 bases at J; junction bases unmatched: 2. In DNA, the CDR3 is TGTGCCAGTAGTATAGCCGGGACTAGCTCCTACAATGAGCAGTTCTTC. It codes for CASSIAGTSSYNEQFF.

This clone appeared once. The V call is TRBV15, the J call TRBJ1-6; 7 bases are a match to TRBD1. Unmatched junction bases numbered 11, after V lost 3 bases and J lost 9 bases. Germline V lookup: CDR1 LNHNV, CDR2 YYDKDF (reference sequence). The CDR3 loop spans 16 amino acids. The CDR3 DNA sequence: TGTGCCACCAGCAGGAGGTACGGGACAGTGCCTTCACCCCTCCACTTT. It yields the protein CATSRRYGTVPSPLHF.

J is TRBJ2-7 and V is TRBV27; TRBD2 is a possible D gene (6 bases). V gave up 0 bases and J gave up 6 bases, with 9 bases separating them. Germline V gives CDR1 MNHEY, CDR2 SMNVEV (reference sequence). The CDR3 spans 13 residues. In DNA form, the CDR3 reads TGTGCCAGCAGTTTATCACGGGAGTTCGAGCAGTACTTC. The encoded protein is CASSLSREFEQYF.

The CDR3 reads CASSLVIGGGRNTGELFF. The CDR3 DNA sequence: TGTGCCAGCAGCTTGGTTATAGGCGGAGGGCGAAACACCGGGGAGCTGTTTTTT. J is TRBJ2-2 and V is TRBV5-4, with a possible D match to TRBD2 (6 bases). The V gene lost 0 bases and the J gene lost 2 bases, with 17 bases spanning the gap. In germline, CDR1 is SGHNT, CDR2 YYREEE (reference sequence). This CDR3 spans 18 amino acids.

The gene calls are TRBV29-1 and TRBJ1-5; D call uncertain. The CDR3 loop spans 12 amino acids. Germline CDR1 and CDR2: SQVTM and ANQGSEA. The CDR3 here is CTPKEYNQPQHF. The CDR3 coding sequence is TGCACCCCGAAGGAATACAATCAGCCCCAGCATTTT.

This chain joins TRBV6-1 and TRBJ1-4, with D tentatively TRBD1 (6 bases). The CDR3 runs 14 residues. Looked up from germline, CDR1 is MNHNS and CDR2 is SASEGT. Trimming removed 7 bases from V and 2 bases from J, with 11 bases in between. The CDR3 protein is CASTGGSTNEKLFF. The CDR3 nucleotides are TGTGCCAGCACTGGGGGCAGCACTAATGAAAAACTGTTTTTT.

V is TRBV19 and J is TRBJ2-2; 7 bases match TRBD1. CDR3 size: 15 residues. Germline V gene sequence: CDR1 LNHDA, CDR2 SQIVND (reference sequence). Trimming cost V 10 bases and J 2 bases; bases outside gene matches: 10. The CDR3 region is CANPIDRVNTGELFF. In nucleotides, the CDR3 is TGTGCCAACCCGATAGACAGGGTTAACACCGGGGAGCTGTTTTTT.

The chain couples TRBV6-5 to TRBJ1-6; D gene ambiguous. Per germline, CDR1 MNHEY and CDR2 SVGAGI. The CDR3 loop spans 13 amino acids. Between the trimmed V and J ends, which lost 0 bases and 8 bases, there was a span of 5 bases. CDR3 loop: CASSYSRDSPLHF. CDR3 sequence (DNA): TGTGCCAGCAGTTACTCGCGGGATTCACCCCTCCACTTT.

The CDR3 DNA follows: TGTGCCAGCAGCTTTACAGGCGACACTGAAGCTTTCTTT. This codes for CASSFTGDTEAFF. This chain connects TRBV11-2 to TRBJ1-1, with a weak D call TRBD1 (5 bases). Trimming took 3 bases from V and 3 from J, leaving 8 bases between them. The CDR3 has 13 amino acids. The germline V gene has CDR1 SGHAT and CDR2 FQNNGV.

The rearrangement uses TRBV2 and TRBJ1-2, with 8 bases aligning to TRBD1. Germline CDR1 and CDR2: SNHLY and FYNNEI. The V segment lost 8 bases and the J segment 3 bases; nucleotides outside the gene matches: 11. The CDR3 covers 15 residues. The CDR3 region is CASLRTGNGDYGYTF. The CDR3 nucleotides are TGTGCCAGCCTCAGGACAGGGAACGGGGACTATGGCTACACCTTC.

The rearrangement uses TRBV6-1 and TRBJ2-5, with 7 positions matching TRBD2. CDR3 size: 13 residues. V lost 6 bases and J lost 5; bases outside the gene matches: 6. Per germline, CDR1 MNHNS and CDR2 SASEGT. CDR3 protein: CASSPGGGETQYF. DNA of the CDR3: TGTGCCAGCAGCCCGGGAGGTGGGGAGACCCAGTACTTC.

The chain is built from TRBV19 and TRBJ1-5; 8 bases are a match to TRBD1. The CDR3 is 14 residues long. Looked up from germline, CDR1 is LNHDA and CDR2 is SQIVND (reference sequence). The trim removed 6 bases at V and 6 bases at J, leaving 7 bases unmatched. For the CDR3, the DNA is TGTGCCAGTAGCCTACAGGGGGGTAGTCAGCCCCAGCATTTT. Translation gives CASSLQGGSQPQHF.

This chain connects TRBV14 to TRBJ2-1, with D possibly TRBD2 on 6 matching bases. Trimming removed 0 bases at V and 11 bases at J, with 20 bases between. Per the germline V gene, CDR1 is SGHDN and CDR2 is FVKESK. The CDR3 totals 16 residues. The CDR3 sequence: CASSQDGAGFNVQQFF. In DNA form, the CDR3 reads TGTGCCAGCAGCCAAGACGGGGCGGGGTTTAACGTCCAGCAGTTCTTC.

This clone was observed a few times. This chain uses TRBV21-1 with TRBJ2-3; TRBD2 is the table's D call, not checked against the DNA. TRBV21-1 is flagged as a pseudogene. There are 16 residues in the CDR3. CDR3 bases: TGTGCCAGCAGCAAAGTGGCTAGCGGGGGGGGTGATACGCAGTATTTT. Amino acid sequence: CASSKVASGGGDTQYF.